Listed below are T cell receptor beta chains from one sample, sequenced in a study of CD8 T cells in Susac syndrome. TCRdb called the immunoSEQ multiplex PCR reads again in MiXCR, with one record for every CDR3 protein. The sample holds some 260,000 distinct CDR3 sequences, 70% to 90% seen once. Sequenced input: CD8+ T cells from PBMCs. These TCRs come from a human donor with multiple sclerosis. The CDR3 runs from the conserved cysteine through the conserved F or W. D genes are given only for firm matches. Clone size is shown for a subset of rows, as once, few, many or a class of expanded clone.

TGCGCCAGCAGCTTGGCTGGGACAGGGGATGAGCAGTACTTC,CASSLAGTGDEQYF,TRBV5-1,few,TRBD1,TRBJ2-7
TGTGCCAGCAGTCGGGACGGACATTCCACCGGGGAGCTGTTTTTT,CASSRDGHSTGELFF,TRBV11-1,.,.,TRBJ2-2
TGTGCCAGCCGACACGGGTCCCCCAACAATGAGCAGTTCTTC,CASRHGSPNNEQFF,TRBV27,.,.,TRBJ2-1
TGTGCCAGCAGCGCCCTGTCGGGAGGGTTCACCGGGGAGCTGTTTTTT,CASSALSGGFTGELFF,TRBV7-9,.,TRBD2,TRBJ2-2
TGTGCCAGCAGCTGGGGAAGGCGCCCCTATGGCTACACCTTC,CASSWGRRPYGYTF,TRBV7-9,.,.,TRBJ1-2
TGTGCCAGCAGTGCTCACAGCTCTGGAAACACCATATATTTT,CASSAHSSGNTIYF,TRBV25-1,once,.,TRBJ1-3
TGTGCCAGCAGCTCCCGGACAGCCCCTGACACAGATACGCAGTATTTT,CASSSRTAPDTDTQYF,TRBV7-9,.,.,TRBJ2-3
TGTGCCAGCAGTTTATCCCCCAACGACCCCTACGAGCAGTACTTC,CASSLSPNDPYEQYF,TRBV27,.,.,TRBJ2-7
TGTGCCAGCAGCTTAGCGGCGGGGGCACCCCTCCACTTT,CASSLAAGAPLHF,TRBV11-3,.,.,TRBJ1-6
TGTGCCAGCACCCTAAGGGGGGTAAGAACTGAAGCTTTCTTT,CASTLRGVRTEAFF,TRBV5-8,.,.,TRBJ1-1
TGTGCCAGCAGCACGAAGACAGGGCTTGACTACGAGCAGTACTTC,CASSTKTGLDYEQYF,TRBV11-2,.,TRBD1,TRBJ2-7
TGTGCCAGCTCGACCCGAGAACTAGGACTAGCGGGAGCGGTCCACAATGAGCAGTTCTTC,CASSTRELGLAGAVHNEQFF,TRBV18,.,TRBD2,TRBJ2-1
TGTGCCTGGGGACAGGGAGGGGTCGAGCAGTACTTC,CAWGQGGVEQYF,TRBV30,.,.,TRBJ2-7
TGTGCCAGCAGTGAAGTGGTGGGAGTGAACTACGAGCAGTACTTC,CASSEVVGVNYEQYF,TRBV6-1,.,.,TRBJ2-7
TGTGCCAGCAGTCCTTCAAGCATTGAAAAACTGTTTTTT,CASSPSSIEKLFF,TRBV6-1,.,.,TRBJ1-4
TGTGCTAGTGGTGGTCCAGGTGTTGGCACTGAAGTTTTCTTT,CASGGPGVGTEVFF,TRBV12-5,.,.,TRBJ1-1
TGTGCCAGCAGCTTTTTGAGAACCTACAATGAGCAGTTCTTC,CASSFLRTYNEQFF,TRBV11-2,.,.,TRBJ2-1
TGCAGCGTTGACGGGGACAATGAGCAGTTCTTC,CSVDGDNEQFF,TRBV29-1,once,.,TRBJ2-1
TGTGCCATCAACCCGGGGCCTACTTATGGCTACACCTTC,CAINPGPTYGYTF,TRBV6-1,.,.,TRBJ1-2
TGCGCCAGCAGCCAGGTCGGGACTACCAATGAGCAGTTCTTC,CASSQVGTTNEQFF,TRBV4-1,.,TRBD2,TRBJ2-1
TGTGCCAGCAGCGTAGGGCGGGGGACCGGGGAGCTGTTTTTT,CASSVGRGTGELFF,TRBV9,.,TRBD2,TRBJ2-2
TGTGCCAGCAGTATTACAGGGGCCCGGGGCTACACCTTC,CASSITGARGYTF,TRBV27,.,TRBD1,TRBJ1-2
TGTGCCAGCAGTTGGAGGGGACCCACAGATACGCAGTATTTT,CASSWRGPTDTQYF,TRBV12-3/TRBV12-4,once,.,TRBJ2-3
TGTGCCAGCAGTGGAGGGACTTTCCAGCCAGATACGCAGTATTTT,CASSGGTFQPDTQYF,TRBV12-3/TRBV12-4,.,.,TRBJ2-3
TGTGCCAGCAGCCCAGTTGAGGGAATGAACACTGAAGTTTTCTTT,CASSPVEGMNTEVFF,TRBV7-9,.,.,TRBJ1-1
TGTGCCAGCACCGGAGGGTATGGCGAAAAACTGTTTTTT,CASTGGYGEKLFF,TRBV27,.,.,TRBJ1-4
TGTGCCAGCAGCCAAGATCGTGAGGGGGCCGCTGGAAACACCATATATTTT,CASSQDREGAAGNTIYF,TRBV3-1,.,TRBD1,TRBJ1-3
TGTGCCAGCAGCTCTCCCCTAGCGGCCCTCTACGAGCAGTACTTC,CASSSPLAALYEQYF,TRBV28,.,TRBD2,TRBJ2-7
TGTGCCAGCACCCCAGCGGGAACCCGCACAGATACGCAGTATTTT,CASTPAGTRTDTQYF,TRBV28,.,TRBD2,TRBJ2-3
TGTGCCAGCAGCGACGCCAGGAGAACGACAGATACGCAGTATTTT,CASSDARRTTDTQYF,TRBV9,.,.,TRBJ2-3
TGTGCCAGCAGCCAAGTCCCTACGAGGGAGCAGTACTTC,CASSQVPTREQYF,TRBV3-1,.,.,TRBJ2-7
TGTGCCAGCTCTCCATTCCCGAGTAAAAACAATGAGCAGTTCTTC,CASSPFPSKNNEQFF,TRBV18,.,.,TRBJ2-1
TGTGCCAGCAGCTTAGCCCCAGGTGGGAGGACTGAAGCTTTCTTT,CASSLAPGGRTEAFF,TRBV7-9,.,.,TRBJ1-1
TGCAGCGTTGATCAACCAAAATACAATGAGCAGTTCTTC,CSVDQPKYNEQFF,TRBV29-1,.,.,TRBJ2-1
TGTGCCAGTAGTGCGCACCGGGACACCTATCAGCCCCAGCATTTT,CASSAHRDTYQPQHF,TRBV19,.,.,TRBJ1-5
TGTGCCAGCAGTGTTACTAGCGCCTATGAGCAGTTCTTC,CASSVTSAYEQFF,TRBV2,.,TRBD2,TRBJ2-1
TGTGCCAGCAGCGGGACAGGGTCTAACTATGGCTACACCTTC,CASSGTGSNYGYTF,TRBV9,.,TRBD1,TRBJ1-2
TGTGCCAGCAGTTTATTCCCAGGGGGATTCGATGAGCAGTTCTTC,CASSLFPGGFDEQFF,TRBV27,.,TRBD1,TRBJ2-1
TGTGCCAGCAGCTTAGCGAGGGGGCGCATGAACACTGAAGCTTTCTTT,CASSLARGRMNTEAFF,TRBV7-2,few,TRBD1,TRBJ1-1
TGTGCCAGCAGTTTAATAGCGGGGAGAAATCAGCCCCAGCATTTT,CASSLIAGRNQPQHF,TRBV27,.,.,TRBJ1-5
TGTGCCAGCAGCGATTTCGGTGGGACAGGTCCTCTCGATGAGCAGTTCTTC,CASSDFGGTGPLDEQFF,TRBV7-8,.,TRBD1,TRBJ2-1
TGTGCCAGCAGCGTCCGGGACAGCAAGGGGGAGCAGTACTTC,CASSVRDSKGEQYF,TRBV9,.,TRBD1,TRBJ2-7
TGTGCCATCAGTGAGTTTGCGGGATGGTACGAGCAGTACTTC,CAISEFAGWYEQYF,TRBV10-3,.,.,TRBJ2-7
TGTGCCAGCAGACCTCGGACTAGCGGAGGGGACGAGCAGTTCTTC,CASRPRTSGGDEQFF,TRBV7-9,.,TRBD2,TRBJ2-1
TGCAGTGCTAGAGCGACAGGGGTTACTGAAGCTTTCTTT,CSARATGVTEAFF,TRBV20-1,.,TRBD1,TRBJ1-1
TGTGCCAGCAGCTTTCGGAGGGGAGAAAGCCCTAATGAGCAGTTCTTC,CASSFRRGESPNEQFF,TRBV4-2,.,.,TRBJ2-1
TGTGCCACCAGCGCCTGGGACACCAAAAGCACAGATACGCAGTATTTT,CATSAWDTKSTDTQYF,TRBV24-1,.,.,TRBJ2-3
TGTGCCAGCAGTTACGGGAGACCTGCGGGACGGAATGAGCAGTTCTTC,CASSYGRPAGRNEQFF,TRBV6-2/TRBV6-3,.,.,TRBJ2-1
TGTGCCAGCAACGTGGGGGGAACATCCTACGAGCAGTACTTC,CASNVGGTSYEQYF,TRBV12-3/TRBV12-4,few,.,TRBJ2-7
TGTGCCATCAGTGAGCCGGGACGGACGAACACTGAAGCTTTCTTT,CAISEPGRTNTEAFF,TRBV10-3,.,.,TRBJ1-1